This TCR beta chain emerged from a study of cytomegalovirus exposure and HLA in healthy donors. This clone was counted once. Its antigen is not known. The study, taken as a whole, reports: Within the data, a cluster of highly shared sequence variants was likely a sequencing artifact. A classifier reportedly called cytomegalovirus status with high sensitivity and specificity.

Germline V gene data show CDR1 as MNHNS and CDR2 as SASEGT. The trim removed 4 bases at V and 2 bases at J, leaving 8 bases unmatched. The CDR3 spans 16 residues. PCR involved 60 Vbeta and 13 Jbeta primers. Clones were read by immunoSEQ multiplex PCR, and TCRdb kept only the in-frame ones, dropping some. The data show 200,000 or so clones, roughly 84% seen once. This chain connects TRBV6-1 to TRBJ1-5; 7 nucleotides match TRBD1. The TCR was taken from a boy younger than 18 in good health and CMV-seronegative. Specimen: PBMCs. This chain's CDR3 is CASSVTGTHGNQPQHF. The CDR3 DNA follows: TGTGCCAGCAGTGTGACAGGGACCCATGGCAATCAGCCCCAGCATTTT.